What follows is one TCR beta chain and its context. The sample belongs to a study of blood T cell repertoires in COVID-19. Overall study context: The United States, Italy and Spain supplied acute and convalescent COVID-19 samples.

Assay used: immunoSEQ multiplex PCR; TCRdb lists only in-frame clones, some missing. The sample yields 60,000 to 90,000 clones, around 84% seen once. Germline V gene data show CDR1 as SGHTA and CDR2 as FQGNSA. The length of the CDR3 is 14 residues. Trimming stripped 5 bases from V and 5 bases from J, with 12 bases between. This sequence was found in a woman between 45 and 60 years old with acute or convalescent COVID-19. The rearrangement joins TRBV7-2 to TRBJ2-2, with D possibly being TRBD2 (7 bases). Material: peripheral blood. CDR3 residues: CASSRGGFTGELFF. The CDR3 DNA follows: TGTGCCAGCAGCAGGGGGGGATTTACCGGGGAGCTGTTTTTT.